These T cell receptor beta chains were read from a single sample in a study of cytomegalovirus exposure and HLA in healthy donors. The table came from immunoSEQ multiplex PCR; TCRdb's copy has only in-frame clones and leaves some out. The repertoire table contains 40,000 to 45,000 clones. The sequenced sample consisted of PBMCs. These receptors came from a young man in good health and CMV-seronegative. Each CDR3 is given with its conserved first and last residue. The D gene is left open where the match is weak.

>TRBV4-1|NA|TRBJ2-7
CASSSLDRSSYEQYF
TGCGCCAGCAGCTCCCTCGACAGGAGCTCCTACGAGCAGTACTTC
>TRBV29-1|NA|TRBJ1-4
CSVGEGSTNEKLFF
TGCAGCGTCGGGGAGGGGTCAACTAATGAAAAACTGTTTTTT
>TRBV7-2|TRBD1|TRBJ1-3
CASSSTGGYGNTIYF
TGTGCCAGCAGCTCGACAGGGGGTTATGGAAACACCATATATTTT
>TRBV5-1|NA|TRBJ1-1
CASSLVAGAGTEAFF
TGCGCCAGCAGCTTGGTCGCGGGCGCGGGCACTGAAGCTTTCTTT
>TRBV7-3|TRBD1|TRBJ1-1
CASSPRQGRFTEAFF
TGTGCCAGCAGCCCCCGACAGGGGAGGTTTACTGAAGCTTTCTTT
>TRBV7-2|NA|TRBJ2-7
CASEDATSAREQYF
TGTGCCAGCGAAGACGCGACTTCGGCCCGCGAGCAGTACTTC
>TRBV13|TRBD1|TRBJ1-2
CASSRLDRVNNYGYTF
TGTGCCAGCAGCCGTCTGGACAGGGTGAATAACTATGGCTACACCTTC
>TRBV25-1|TRBD2|TRBJ2-1
CASSDAQREAGLEQFF
TGTGCCAGCAGTGATGCACAGCGGGAGGCCGGGTTGGAGCAGTTCTTC
>TRBV9|TRBD1|TRBJ1-1
CASSLIPTGGNTEAFF
TGTGCCAGCAGCCTTATCCCGACAGGGGGGAACACTGAAGCTTTCTTT
>TRBV2|NA|TRBJ1-4
CASGPQGTNEKLFF
TGTGCCAGCGGACCACAGGGAACTAATGAAAAACTGTTTTTT
>TRBV27|NA|TRBJ2-2
CASSLQPGTFRGTGELFF
TGTGCCAGCAGTTTACAGCCCGGAACCTTTCGGGGCACCGGGGAGCTGTTTTTT
>TRBV19|TRBD1|TRBJ1-4
CASRRTGANEKLFF
TGTGCCAGCAGAAGGACAGGGGCTAATGAAAAACTGTTTTTT
>TRBV28|NA|TRBJ2-6
CASSSGDGANVLTF
TGTGCCAGCAGTTCAGGGGATGGGGCCAACGTCCTGACTTTC
>TRBV6-5|TRBD2|TRBJ2-7
CASTKPSGGGEQYF
TGTGCCAGCACTAAGCCCAGCGGGGGCGGCGAGCAGTACTTC
>TRBV7-2|NA|TRBJ1-2
CASSLAGGDYGYTF
TGTGCCAGCAGCCTGGCCGGGGGGGACTATGGCTACACCTTC
>TRBV9|NA|TRBJ1-1
CASSVVQGRAFF
TGTGCCAGCAGCGTAGTTCAGGGGCGCGCTTTCTTT
>TRBV5-1|NA|TRBJ2-1
CASSDSGNEQFF
TGCGCCAGCAGCGACAGTGGGAATGAGCAGTTCTTC
>TRBV9|NA|TRBJ1-1
CASSVERENTEAFF
TGTGCCAGCAGCGTCGAACGGGAAAACACTGAAGCTTTCTTT
>TRBV27|TRBD1|TRBJ2-2
CASSLSAGGPGELFF
TGTGCCAGCAGTTTATCGGCAGGGGGACCCGGGGAGCTGTTTTTT
>TRBV7-2|TRBD2|TRBJ2-7
CASSAAGGPAEQYF
TGTGCCAGCAGCGCAGCGGGAGGGCCGGCCGAGCAGTACTTC
>TRBV10-3|NA|TRBJ1-1
CAISESFRVANTEAFF
TGTGCCATCAGTGAGTCTTTCCGGGTAGCGAACACTGAAGCTTTCTTT
>TRBV6-1|TRBD1|TRBJ2-5
CASSLDRVETQYF
TGTGCCAGCAGCCTCGACAGGGTCGAGACCCAGTACTTC
>TRBV6-4|NA|TRBJ2-2
CASSKPNTGELFF
TGTGCCAGCAGTAAGCCGAACACCGGGGAGCTGTTTTTT
>TRBV6-4|NA|TRBJ1-1
CASSDSANTEAFF
TGTGCCAGCAGTGACTCGGCAAACACTGAAGCTTTCTTT
>TRBV29-1|NA|TRBJ2-7
CSVSTGVYEQYF
TGCAGCGTTTCGACAGGCGTCTACGAGCAGTACTTC
>TRBV27|NA|TRBJ1-1
CASSLQGTNTEAFF
TGTGCCAGCAGTTTACAGGGGACGAACACTGAAGCTTTCTTT
>TRBV12-5|TRBD1|TRBJ1-2
CASGLKTGSYGYTF
TGTGCTAGTGGTTTAAAGACAGGGAGTTATGGCTACACCTTC
>TRBV6-6|NA|TRBJ2-4
CASSRQSSGAKNIQYF
TGTGCCAGCAGTCGCCAGTCCTCAGGGGCCAAAAACATTCAGTACTTC
>TRBV29-1|NA|TRBJ1-2
CSVEDKGYTF
TGCAGCGTTGAAGATAAAGGCTACACCTTC
>TRBV10-3|TRBD2|TRBJ2-3
CAIRSGASTDTQYF
TGTGCCATCCGGAGCGGGGCCAGCACAGATACGCAGTATTTT
>TRBV5-1|NA|TRBJ2-5
CASRGLRGETQYF
TGCGCCAGCAGAGGACTCCGGGGGGAGACCCAGTACTTC
>TRBV27|NA|TRBJ2-3
CASSSADTQYF
TGTGCCAGCAGTTCGGCAGATACGCAGTATTTT
>TRBV6-1|NA|TRBJ1-2
CASSEAFGSASPITF
TGTGCCAGCAGTGAAGCATTCGGATCAGCTAGTCCCATCACCTTC